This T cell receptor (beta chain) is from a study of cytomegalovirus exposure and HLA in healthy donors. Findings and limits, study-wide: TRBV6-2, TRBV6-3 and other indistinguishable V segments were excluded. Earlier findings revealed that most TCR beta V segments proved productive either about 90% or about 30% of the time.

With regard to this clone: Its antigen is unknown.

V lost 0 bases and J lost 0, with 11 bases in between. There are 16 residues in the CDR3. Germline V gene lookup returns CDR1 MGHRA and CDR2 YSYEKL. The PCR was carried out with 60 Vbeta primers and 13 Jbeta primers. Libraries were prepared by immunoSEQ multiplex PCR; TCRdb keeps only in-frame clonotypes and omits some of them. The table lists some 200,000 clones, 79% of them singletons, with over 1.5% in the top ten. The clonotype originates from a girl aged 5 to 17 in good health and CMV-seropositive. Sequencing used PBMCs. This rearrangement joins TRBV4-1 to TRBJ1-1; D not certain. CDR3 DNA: TGCGCCAGCAGCCAAGAACCGGCGGTTTTGAACACTGAAGCTTTCTTT. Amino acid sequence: CASSQEPAVLNTEAFF.